What follows are 15 T cell receptor beta chains derived from one specimen sequenced in a study of T cell changes during pregnancy in multiple sclerosis (dated by TCRdb to the late 2010s). Library construction relied on the immunoSEQ multiplex PCR assay. TCRdb mirrors the immuneACCESS table, restricted to in-frame sequences. Some clones are absent from its copies; in checked studies, under half trace to an unresolved V gene, and the reason for the others is unknown. Here the sample has over 35,000 clones; 70% to 90% occur a single time. 0.75% to 1% of the sample is held by the ten biggest clonotypes. Sequences were derived from CD4+ T cells from peripheral blood mononuclear cells, sampled after pregnancy. These receptors were obtained from a female donor with multiple sclerosis, enrolled in a pregnancy study.

This clone was observed a single time. The rearrangement uses TRBV9 and TRBJ1-1; tentatively, D is TRBD1 (6 bases). Trimming left V 4 bases short and J 2 bases short, with 12 bases between. Per the germline V gene, CDR1 is SGDLS and CDR2 is YYNGEE. The CDR3 consists of 14 residues. The CDR3: CASSSGTLNTEAFF. CDR3 in DNA: TGTGCCAGCAGCTCCGGGACACTTAACACTGAAGCTTTCTTT. Combining the CDR3 with reference TRBV9 and TRBJ1-1 gives the whole variable domain DSGVTQTPKHLITATGQRVTLRCSPRSGDLSVYWYQQSLDQGLQFLIQYYNGEERAKGNILERFSAQQFPDLHSELNLSSLELGDSALYFCASSSGTLNTEAFFGQGTRLTVV.

The chain links TRBV5-1 to TRBJ2-2; TRBD1 aligns across 9 bases. Germline CDR1 is SGHRS and CDR2 is YFSETQ. This CDR3 contains 15 residues. The J segment lost 6 bases and the V segment lost 1 base, leaving 4 bases of the junction unmatched. This chain's CDR3 is CASSLQRQGAGELFF. The CDR3, as DNA: TGCGCCAGCAGCTTGCAGCGACAGGGGGCCGGGGAGCTGTTTTTT.

The chain is built from TRBV28 and TRBJ2-5, with 8 bases identical to TRBD1. J gave up 2 bases and V 8 bases, and 10 bases lay outside the gene matches. This CDR3 is built from 15 residues. The V gene's germline CDR1 is MDHEN and CDR2 SYDVKM. The DNA of the CDR3 is TGTGCCAGCTCGAGTTTAGGGACAGGACAAGAGACCCAGTACTTC. Encoded protein: CASSSLGTGQETQYF. The whole variable domain, remainder taken from reference TRBV28 and TRBJ2-5, is DVKVTQSSRYLVKRTGEKVFLECVQDMDHENMFWYRQDPGLGLRLIYFSYDVKMKEKGDIPEGYSVSREKKERFSLILESASTNQTSMYLCASSSLGTGQETQYFGPGTRLLVL.

The V gene is TRBV1, the J gene TRBJ1-5; TRBD1 is the table's D call and was not checked against the DNA. TRBV1 is a documented pseudogene. The CDR3 consists of 20 residues. CDR3: CTSAFWVQGQPSGSNQPQHF. The CDR3 DNA reads TGCACCAGCGCCTTTTGGGTACAGGGACAACCTTCGGGTAGCAATCAGCCCCAGCATTTT.

The chain uses TRBV28 and TRBJ1-6, with 8 bases that match TRBD1. Germline V gene data show CDR1 as MDHEN and CDR2 as SYDVKM. This CDR3 contains 14 residues. Germline trimming cut 4 bases from V and 11 bases from J; bases unmatched to any gene: 7. CDR3 sequence reads: CASSWAGGLPPLHF. For the CDR3, the DNA is TGTGCCAGCAGTTGGGCAGGGGGCTTGCCACCCCTCCACTTT.

The genes are TRBV7-9 and TRBJ1-2; 9 bases agree with TRBD1. The germline V gene encodes CDR1 SEHNR and CDR2 FQNEAQ (reference sequence). The CDR3 loop spans 15 amino acids. With V trimmed by 5 bases and J by 4 bases, 8 bases remained unmatched. The CDR3 loop reads CASSPTQQGAYGYTF. CDR3 DNA sequence: TGTGCCAGCAGCCCAACTCAACAGGGGGCCTATGGCTACACCTTC.

This clone was observed a handful of times. The rearrangement uses TRBV5-4 and TRBJ1-3; 9 bases agree with TRBD1. The CDR3 extends over 15 amino acids. Germline trimming cut 6 bases from V and 4 bases from J; bases unmatched to any gene: 8. Germline values: CDR1 SGHNT, CDR2 YYREEE (reference sequence). For the CDR3, the DNA is TGTGCCAGCACCGCCGGGACAGGGACCGGAAACACCATATATTTT. Its protein product is CASTAGTGTGNTIYF.

About this clone: The junction departs from the called germline gene at one end, perhaps through a read error. The V call is TRBV7-7, the J call TRBJ2-4; 10 bases map to TRBD2. The CDR3 runs 20 residues. Germline loops: CDR1 SSHAT, CDR2 FNYEAQ (reference sequence). The CDR3 spells CASSHFSGGPPTGAKNIQYF. DNA for the CDR3: TGTGCTAGCAGCCATTTTAGCGGGGGGCCTCCCACGGGGGCCAAAAACATTCAGTACTTC.

The genes are TRBV5-6 and TRBJ2-5, with TRBD2 matching 11 bases. Germline CDR1 is SGHDT and CDR2 is YYEEEE. CDR3 length equals 16 residues. V was clipped by 4 bases and J by 4 bases; unmatched bases: 9. CDR3 region: CASSLIAGGLGETQYF. The DNA for the CDR3 is TGTGCCAGCAGCCTTATAGCGGGGGGGCTTGGAGAGACCCAGTACTTC.

Of note for this clone: One end of the junction is discordant with germline, which a read error may explain. This chain links TRBV4-3 with TRBJ1-6; the D gene is possibly TRBD1 (5 bases). CDR3 length: 17 residues. CDR1 and CDR2 from the germline V gene are LGHNA and YSLEER. In DNA form, the CDR3 reads TGCGCCAGCACCCAAGGGTCGGGGGACGCCTATAATTCACCCCTCCACTTT. Amino acids: CASTQGSGDAYNSPLHF.

The V and J genes are TRBV7-2 and TRBJ2-3, with 7 bases matching TRBD2. This CDR3 is 16 amino acids long. J gave up 5 bases and V 2 bases, and 10 bases lay outside the gene matches. The germline CDR1 and CDR2 sequences are SGHTA and FQGNSA. CDR3: CASSLLGGLSRDTQYF. CDR3 coding DNA: TGTGCCAGCAGCTTATTGGGGGGGTTATCGAGAGATACGCAGTATTTT.

This clone has a handful of counts. The chain is built from TRBV7-9 and TRBJ2-3, with 8 bases lining up with TRBD2. Trimming cost V 3 bases and J 7 bases; bases outside gene matches: 6. The germline V gene has CDR1 SEHNR and CDR2 FQNEAQ (reference sequence). The CDR3 extends over 14 amino acids. The CDR3 spells CASSFGTSGNTQYF. The DNA of the CDR3 is TGTGCCAGCAGCTTCGGGACTAGTGGTAATACGCAGTATTTT. Filled out from reference TRBV7-9 and TRBJ2-3, the complete variable domain reads DTGVSQNPRHKITKRGQNVTFRCDPISEHNRLYWYRQTLGQGPEFLTYFQNEAQLEKSRLLSDRFSAERPKGSFSTLEIQRTEQGDSAMYLCASSFGTSGNTQYFGPGTRLTVL.

The CDR3 DNA sequence: TGCGCCAGCAGCTTGGATGGACAGGGGCGCTATGGCTACACCTTC. Its translation: CASSLDGQGRYGYTF. This rearrangement joins TRBV5-1 to TRBJ1-2, with TRBD1 identical over 9 bases. This CDR3 contains 15 residues. Germline CDR1 is SGHRS and CDR2 is YFSETQ. The V and J ends lost 0 bases and 4 bases, in that order; junction bases with no gene match: 4.

This CDR3 is CASRTSGSTDTQYF. The DNA for the CDR3 is TGCGCCAGCAGAACTAGCGGATCCACAGATACGCAGTATTTT. The V and J genes are TRBV5-1 and TRBJ2-3; 8 bases match TRBD2. Germline values: CDR1 SGHRS, CDR2 YFSETQ. The CDR3 has 14 residues. The trim removed 5 bases at V and 2 bases at J, leaving 4 bases unmatched.

This clone was found once. The chain has TRBV18 and TRBJ1-1; no definite D call. Per the germline V gene, CDR1 is KGHSH and CDR2 is LQKENI. V dropped 4 bases and J dropped 6 bases, with 33 bases sitting between them. The CDR3 is made up of 20 amino acids. CDR3 DNA sequence: TGTGCCAGCTCACGCCAACTCCCAGATAAGTGGCGGCGCCCTGTTTCTGAAGCTTTCTTT. Translation gives CASSRQLPDKWRRPVSEAFF.